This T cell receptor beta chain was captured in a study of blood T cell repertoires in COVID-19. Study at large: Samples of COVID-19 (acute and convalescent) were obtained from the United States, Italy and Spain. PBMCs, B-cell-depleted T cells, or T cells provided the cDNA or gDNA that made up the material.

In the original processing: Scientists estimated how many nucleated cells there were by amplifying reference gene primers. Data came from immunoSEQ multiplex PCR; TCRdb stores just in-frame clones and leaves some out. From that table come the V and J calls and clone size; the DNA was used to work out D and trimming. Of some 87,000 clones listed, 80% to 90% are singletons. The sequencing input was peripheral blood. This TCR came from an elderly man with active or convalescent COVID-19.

The CDR3 nucleotides are TGTGCCAGCAGCTTAGGTCTAGCGACCGGGCGGAGTCAAGAGACCCAGTACTTC. As protein: CASSLGLATGRSQETQYF. The chain is built from TRBV7-2 and TRBJ2-5, with D possibly being TRBD2 (6 bases). V lost 1 base, J lost 2 bases, and 20 bases lay in between. CDR3 size: 18 residues. The germline V gene has CDR1 SGHTA and CDR2 FQGNSA.